A selection of T cell receptor beta chains follows, all from one sample in a study of control samples from healthy donors and cancer patients. Clones were read by immunoSEQ multiplex PCR, and TCRdb kept only the in-frame ones, dropping some. The sample lists fewer than 150,000 clones, roughly 90% occurring once. Sequenced sample: blood. The source of these receptors is a man aged 18 to 29 in good health. Both conserved end residues are part of each CDR3. The order of the fields is J gene, clone size, V gene, D gene, CDR3 protein, CDR3 DNA. D genes are given only for firm matches. A clone size is listed for some rows: how often the clone was seen (once, few, many), or a class if it is expanded.

TRBJ2-7 | - | TRBV5-4 | - | CASSRDGGYEQYF | TGTGCCAGCAGCCGGGATGGGGGCTACGAGCAGTACTTC
TRBJ1-6 | - | TRBV7-9 | - | CASSLDTGHNSPLHF | TGTGCCAGCAGCTTAGATACCGGGCATAATTCACCCCTCCACTTT
TRBJ1-1 | - | TRBV5-1 | - | CASSGTQVNTEAFF | TGCGCCAGCAGCGGAACACAGGTGAACACTGAAGCTTTCTTT
TRBJ2-6 | - | TRBV19 | - | CASSIISGANVLTF | TGTGCCAGTAGTATAATCTCTGGGGCCAACGTCCTGACTTTC
TRBJ1-5 | - | TRBV3-1/TRBV3-2 | - | CASSDSSNQPQHF | TGTGCCAGCAGCGACAGTAGCAATCAGCCCCAGCATTTT
TRBJ2-6 | - | TRBV11-3 | - | CASSLGAGETNVLTF | TGTGCCAGCAGCTTAGGGGCAGGGGAGACCAACGTCCTGACTTTC
TRBJ2-3 | once | TRBV27 | TRBD2 | CASSLLLAESTDTQYF | TGTGCCAGCAGTTTATTACTAGCGGAGAGCACAGATACGCAGTATTTT
TRBJ2-1 | - | TRBV6-5 | - | CASRETGAYNEQFF | TGTGCCAGCAGGGAGACGGGGGCCTACAATGAGCAGTTCTTC
TRBJ2-1 | - | TRBV19 | TRBD2 | CASSTGTSGGSYNEQFF | TGTGCCAGTAGTACTGGGACTAGCGGGGGCTCCTACAATGAGCAGTTCTTC
TRBJ1-5 | - | TRBV6-1 | TRBD1 | CASSASRGQGSSYSNQPQHF | TGTGCCAGCAGTGCGTCACGGGGACAGGGGAGTTCTTATAGCAATCAGCCCCAGCATTTT
TRBJ1-5 | - | TRBV10-2 | - | CASSETGGKSNQPQHF | TGCGCCAGCAGTGAAACCGGAGGGAAAAGCAATCAGCCCCAGCATTTT
TRBJ1-3 | - | TRBV5-1 | TRBD1 | CASSPTGGSGNTIYF | TGCGCCAGCAGTCCTACAGGGGGATCTGGAAACACCATATATTTT
TRBJ2-3 | - | TRBV12-3/TRBV12-4 | - | CASSLILDTQYF | TGTGCCAGCAGTTTAATTCTAGATACGCAGTATTTT
TRBJ2-5 | - | TRBV12-3/TRBV12-4 | TRBD1 | CASSRDRVETQYF | TGTGCCAGCAGCAGGGACAGGGTAGAGACCCAGTACTTC
TRBJ1-1 | - | TRBV5-1 | - | CASSLDSIDLEAFF | TGCGCCAGCAGCTTGGACAGCATAGACCTTGAAGCTTTCTTT
TRBJ2-7 | once | TRBV5-5 | TRBD2 | CASSSRRGEQYF | TGTGCCAGCAGCTCGAGGCGGGGGGAGCAGTACTTC
TRBJ2-1 | once | TRBV12-5 | TRBD2 | CASGLVRAAVAGAYDNEQFF | TGTGCTAGTGGTTTGGTAAGAGCCGCAGTAGCGGGGGCCTACGACAATGAGCAGTTCTTC
TRBJ1-6 | - | TRBV19 | TRBD1 | CASRTTGEGSPLHF | TGTGCCAGTCGGACGACAGGGGAGGGATCACCCCTCCACTTT
TRBJ1-1 | - | TRBV11-2 | - | CASSLGVWNTEAFF | TGTGCCAGCAGCTTAGGGGTGTGGAACACTGAAGCTTTCTTT
TRBJ2-7 | once | TRBV10-3 | - | CAISESSYEQYF | TGTGCCATCAGTGAGAGCTCCTACGAGCAGTACTTC
TRBJ2-3 | - | TRBV7-9 | TRBD2 | CASSLSGDYTDTQYF | TGTGCCAGCAGCTTATCGGGGGACTACACAGATACGCAGTATTTT
TRBJ2-1 | - | TRBV7-9 | - | CASSLVVLEQFF | TGTGCCAGCAGCTTAGTAGTTCTAGAGCAGTTCTTC
TRBJ1-5 | - | TRBV4-1 | - | CASSQEHSNQPQHF | TGCGCCAGCAGCCAGGAGCATAGCAATCAGCCCCAGCATTTT
TRBJ1-4 | - | TRBV6-1 | TRBD1 | CASSEAGGYEKLFF | TGTGCCAGCAGTGAAGCAGGGGGCTATGAAAAACTGTTTTTT
TRBJ2-2 | - | TRBV11-2 | - | CASSLKFSGAGELFF | TGTGCCAGCAGCTTAAAGTTCTCGGGGGCCGGGGAGCTGTTTTTT
TRBJ1-1 | once | TRBV30 | - | CAWSNRAANTEAFF | TGTGCCTGGTCTAACAGGGCAGCGAACACTGAAGCTTTCTTT
TRBJ1-2 | once | TRBV11-2 | - | CASSQQTAGLYGYTF | TGTGCCAGCAGCCAACAGACGGCAGGCCTCTATGGCTACACCTTC
TRBJ2-7 | medium-sized | TRBV30 | - | CAWSVRVRSYEQYF | TGTGCCTGGAGTGTACGGGTCAGATCCTACGAGCAGTACTTC
TRBJ2-7 | - | TRBV30 | - | CAWSRRAPYSYEQYF | TGTGCCTGGAGTCGGCGGGCCCCGTACTCCTACGAGCAGTACTTC
TRBJ1-5 | - | TRBV10-3 | TRBD1 | CAITARDREPESNQPQHF | TGTGCCATCACCGCGCGGGACAGGGAACCCGAAAGCAATCAGCCCCAGCATTTT
TRBJ1-1 | once | TRBV11-2 | TRBD1 | CASSFSPGQGNTEAFF | TGTGCCAGCAGTTTTTCCCCGGGACAGGGAAACACTGAAGCTTTCTTT
TRBJ2-7 | - | TRBV7-9 | TRBD2 | CASSPGASGGAGEQYF | TGTGCCAGCAGCCCGGGGGCTAGCGGGGGGGCAGGAGAGCAGTACTTC
TRBJ1-3 | - | TRBV2 | TRBD1 | CASRDREARGNTIYF | TGTGCCAGCCGGGACAGGGAAGCTCGTGGAAACACCATATATTTT
TRBJ1-1 | - | TRBV7-9 | - | CASSLVGARTEAFF | TGTGCCAGCAGCTTAGTGGGGGCCAGAACTGAAGCTTTCTTT
TRBJ2-7 | - | TRBV30 | - | CAWRGAGVEQYF | TGTGCCTGGAGGGGGGCGGGGGTGGAGCAGTACTTC
TRBJ1-5 | - | TRBV27 | - | CASSYRARQPQHF | TGTGCCAGCAGTTACCGGGCGCGGCAGCCCCAGCATTTT
TRBJ2-1 | - | TRBV19 | - | CASSPLGSHNEQFF | TGTGCCAGTAGTCCCCTAGGATCGCACAATGAGCAGTTCTTC
TRBJ2-5 | once | TRBV5-4 | - | CASSLKDLETQYF | TGTGCCAGCAGCTTAAAAGATCTGGAGACCCAGTACTTC
TRBJ2-5 | few | TRBV9 | - | CASSVENGRQETQYF | TGTGCCAGCAGCGTAGAAAACGGCCGCCAAGAGACCCAGTACTTC
TRBJ1-2 | - | TRBV5-6 | - | CASSFGDGYTF | TGTGCCAGCAGCTTTGGCGATGGCTACACCTTC
TRBJ1-5 | - | TRBV30 | - | CAWSGTIFNQPQHF | TGTGCCTGGAGTGGGACGATTTTTAATCAGCCCCAGCATTTT
TRBJ1-4 | once | TRBV30 | - | CAWSKKGRNEKLFF | TGTGCCTGGAGTAAGAAGGGGCGTAATGAAAAACTGTTTTTT
TRBJ1-1 | - | TRBV10-3 | - | CAISYGRDTEAFF | TGTGCCATCAGTTACGGACGGGACACTGAAGCTTTCTTT
TRBJ1-4 | - | TRBV6-5 | TRBD1 | CASSTGQGESEKLFF | TGTGCCAGCAGCACAGGACAGGGGGAATCCGAAAAACTGTTTTTT
TRBJ2-5 | - | TRBV6-5 | - | CASSYLGLATQETQYF | TGTGCCAGCAGTTACTTGGGTCTAGCGACCCAAGAGACCCAGTACTTC
TRBJ1-1 | - | TRBV11-3 | - | CASSLGVKGSEAFF | TGTGCCAGCAGCTTAGGGGTAAAAGGGTCTGAAGCTTTCTTT
TRBJ1-4 | - | TRBV19 | TRBD1 | CASSRGQGEKLFF | TGTGCCAGTAGTAGGGGACAGGGAGAAAAACTGTTTTTT
TRBJ1-2 | - | TRBV5-6 | - | CASSFGQFASNYGYTF | TGTGCCAGCAGCTTTGGACAGTTTGCCTCTAACTATGGCTACACCTTC
TRBJ2-7 | - | TRBV12-3/TRBV12-4 | - | CASSWTLGEQYF | TGTGCCAGCAGTTGGACCTTGGGAGAGCAGTACTTC
TRBJ2-7 | few | TRBV27 | TRBD1 | CASSPGQALGQYF | TGTGCCAGCAGTCCGGGACAGGCCCTCGGGCAGTACTTC
TRBJ1-1 | - | TRBV18 | TRBD1 | CASSPPRQGKTEAFF | TGTGCCAGCTCACCACCCCGACAGGGAAAAACTGAAGCTTTCTTT
TRBJ2-2 | - | TRBV6-5 | - | CASSYREGELFF | TGTGCCAGCAGTTACCGGGAGGGGGAGCTGTTTTTT
TRBJ1-3 | - | TRBV19 | - | CASGFKKGQFYSGNTIYF | TGTGCCAGTGGATTCAAGAAAGGACAGTTTTACTCTGGAAACACCATATATTTT
TRBJ1-2 | - | TRBV5-1 | TRBD1 | CASSKEQGALGYGYTF | TGCGCCAGCAGCAAAGAACAGGGGGCGCTCGGCTATGGCTACACCTTC
TRBJ2-3 | - | TRBV7-8 | TRBD2 | CASSNSGGAGLSTDTQYF | TGTGCCAGCAGCAATAGCGGGGGGGCGGGTCTGTCCACAGATACGCAGTATTTT
TRBJ2-2 | few | TRBV7-3 | - | CASSLNPQVLTNTGELFF | TGTGCCAGCAGCTTAAACCCCCAGGTCCTGACGAACACCGGGGAGCTGTTTTTT
TRBJ1-3 | - | TRBV11-2 | TRBD1 | CASSMGQGVTGNTIYF | TGTGCCAGCAGCATGGGACAGGGGGTTACTGGAAACACCATATATTTT
TRBJ2-7 | - | TRBV29-1 | - | CSVEDRGLDEQYF | TGCAGCGTTGAAGATCGAGGGCTAGACGAGCAGTACTTC
TRBJ2-1 | - | TRBV5-1 | - | CASSLEPTGNEQFF | TGCGCCAGCAGCTTAGAGCCCACGGGCAATGAGCAGTTCTTC